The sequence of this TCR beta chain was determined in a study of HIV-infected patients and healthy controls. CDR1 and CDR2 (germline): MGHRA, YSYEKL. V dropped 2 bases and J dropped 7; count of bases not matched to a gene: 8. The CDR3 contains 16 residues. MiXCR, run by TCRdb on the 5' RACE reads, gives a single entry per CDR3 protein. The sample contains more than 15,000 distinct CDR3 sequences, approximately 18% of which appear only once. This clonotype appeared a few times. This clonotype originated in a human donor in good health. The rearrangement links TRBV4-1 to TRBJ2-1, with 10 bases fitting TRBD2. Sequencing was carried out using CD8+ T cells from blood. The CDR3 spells CASSQTSGLARNEQFF. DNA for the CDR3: TGCGCCAGCAGCCAAACCTCGGGACTAGCGAGGAATGAGCAGTTCTTC.